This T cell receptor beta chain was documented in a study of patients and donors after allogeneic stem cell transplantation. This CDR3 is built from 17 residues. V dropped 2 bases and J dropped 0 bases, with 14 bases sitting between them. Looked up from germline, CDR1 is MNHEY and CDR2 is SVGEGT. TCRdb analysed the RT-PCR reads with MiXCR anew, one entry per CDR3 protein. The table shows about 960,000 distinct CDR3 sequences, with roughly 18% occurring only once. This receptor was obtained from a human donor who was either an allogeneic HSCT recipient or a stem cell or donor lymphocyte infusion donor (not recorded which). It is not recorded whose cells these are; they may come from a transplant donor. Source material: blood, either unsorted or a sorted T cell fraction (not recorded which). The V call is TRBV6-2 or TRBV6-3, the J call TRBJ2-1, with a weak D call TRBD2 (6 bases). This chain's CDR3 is CASSYDGRPSSYNEQFF. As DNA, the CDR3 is TGTGCCAGCAGTTACGACGGGAGACCTAGCTCCTACAATGAGCAGTTCTTC.